Shown below are 19 T cell receptor beta chains from a single sample sequenced in a study of human T cells and chemical hapten exposure. Time point reported: patch test 2, 6 weeks after DPC sensitization. Treatment defined: therapeutic diphenylcyclopropenone sensitization with weekly scalp DPC. TCRdb processed the RACE reads anew with MiXCR; each CDR3 protein has one entry. The sample yields tens of thousands of distinct CDR3 sequences, approximately 3.5% seen once. Specimen: whole blood, collected in connection with sensitization to the hapten diphenylcyclopropenone (DPC). The receptors here all came from a man in his forties with alopecia areata. Some clones in this sample may be carry-over from other donors' samples.

V gene TRBV7-2 combines with J gene TRBJ2-7; D gene unclear. V was trimmed by 6 bases and J by 1 base, leaving 19 bases between them. The CDR3 runs 16 residues. Germline values: CDR1 SGHTA, CDR2 FQGNSA. The CDR3 reads CASRPEATISSYEQYF. CDR3 DNA sequence: TGTGCCAGCAGACCCGAGGCAACTATCAGTTCCTACGAGCAGTACTTC. Based on the CDR3 plus reference TRBV7-2 and TRBJ2-7, the full variable domain is GAGVSQSPSNKVTEKGKDVELRCDPISGHTALYWYRQSLGQGLEFLIYFQGNSAPDKSGLPSDRFSAERTGGSVSTLTIQRTQQEDSAVYLCASRPEATISSYEQYFGPGTRLTVT.

The table lists this clonotype with a few counts. This CDR3 is CASSLFVSHNYGYTF. The CDR3 nucleotides read TGTGCCAGCAGTTTATTTGTAAGCCATAACTATGGCTACACCTTC. The V gene is TRBV28, the J gene TRBJ1-2, with D unresolved. V was cut by 1 base and J by 1 base, with 10 bases left in between. The CDR3 is made up of 15 amino acids. Germline V gives CDR1 MDHEN, CDR2 SYDVKM.

The V call is TRBV7-2, the J call TRBJ1-6, with 9 bases aligning to TRBD1. The CDR3 runs to 16 residues. In germline, CDR1 is SGHTA, CDR2 FQGNSA. Trimming at V came to 1 base and at J to 7 bases, leaving 5 bases not matched to a gene. The CDR3 region is CASSLETGGPNSPLHF. CDR3 nucleotide sequence: TGTGCCAGCAGCTTAGAAACAGGGGGCCCAAATTCACCCCTCCACTTT.

The V gene is TRBV6-6, the J gene TRBJ1-6, with 9 bases identical to TRBD1. V shed 5 bases and J 8 bases; nucleotides not matched to a gene: 10. There are 16 residues in the CDR3. Germline assignment: CDR1 MNHNY and CDR2 SVGAGI (reference sequence). CDR3 sequence (DNA): TGTGCCAGCAGTCACGGGACAGGGATAGAGGATTCACCCCTCCACTTT. Translating gives CASSHGTGIEDSPLHF.

This clonotype was recorded at least ten times. The chain employs TRBV7-2 and TRBJ2-3, with 8 bases lining up with TRBD2. Trimming at V came to 1 base and at J to 3 bases, leaving 6 bases not matched to a gene. Germline CDR1 reads SGHTA; CDR2 reads FQGNSA. This CDR3 spans 16 amino acids. The DNA for the CDR3 is TGTGCCAGCAGCTTAGTTGGGACTAGTGGGACAGATACGCAGTATTTT. This sequence encodes CASSLVGTSGTDTQYF.

This clonotype has at least ten counts. V is TRBV7-8 and J is TRBJ2-3; 10 positions match TRBD2. This CDR3 has 16 amino acids. Germline V gene data show CDR1 as SGHVS and CDR2 as FQNEAQ. The junction had 4 bases not matched to a gene; V was cut back by 2 bases and J by 2 bases. The CDR3 DNA reads as TGTGCCAGCAGCTTAAGGACTAGCGGACTCACAGATACGCAGTATTTT. Protein product: CASSLRTSGLTDTQYF.

This clonotype has a count of ten or more. The chain is built from TRBV7-9 and TRBJ2-1; 9 bases map to TRBD2. V lost 2 bases to trimming and J lost 7 bases; unmatched junction nucleotides: 9. The CDR3 spans 16 residues. CDR1 is SEHNR and CDR2 is FQNEAQ in the germline V gene (reference sequence). The chain's CDR3 is CASSLPVGLASNEQFF. Here the CDR3 DNA reads TGTGCCAGCAGCTTACCGGTCGGACTAGCGAGTAATGAGCAGTTCTTC.

The chain couples TRBV11-2 to TRBJ1-2; D gene ambiguous. The V gene lost 1 base and the J gene lost 5 bases, with 8 bases spanning the gap. The CDR3 is 13 residues long. CDR1 and CDR2 from the germline V gene are SGHAT and FQNNGV. CDR3 in amino acids: CASSLGGTYGYTF. In DNA form, the CDR3 reads TGTGCCAGCAGCTTAGGGGGAACGTATGGCTACACCTTC.

This clonotype was picked up many times. The chain recombines TRBV24-1 with TRBJ2-3, with TRBD1 matching over 8 bases. Germline trimming cut 3 bases from V and 0 bases from J; bases unmatched to any gene: 4. CDR3 length equals 16 residues. Germline lookup yields CDR1 KGHDR and CDR2 SFDVKD. The CDR3 nucleotides are TGTGCCACCAGTGATCGGACAGGGACTAGCACAGATACGCAGTATTTT. Protein product: CATSDRTGTSTDTQYF.

This clonotype was observed many times. This sequence joins TRBV12-3 or TRBV12-4 and TRBJ2-1; D gene ambiguous. V was clipped by 1 base and J by 4 bases, with 8 bases between them. This CDR3 contains 14 residues. CDR3 DNA sequence: TGTGCCAGCAGTTTAGGATATGAATACAATGAGCAGTTCTTC. It translates to CASSLGYEYNEQFF.

This clonotype was picked up many times. The V call is TRBV4-1, the J call TRBJ1-4; tentatively, D is TRBD1 (6 bases). Trimming stripped 0 bases from V and 2 bases from J, with 7 bases between. The CDR3 has 15 residues. Germline CDR1 MGHRA, CDR2 YSYEKL. The CDR3 sequence is CASSQDQGTNEKLFF. CDR3 DNA: TGCGCCAGCAGCCAAGACCAGGGGACTAATGAAAAACTGTTTTTT.

This clonotype was recorded at least ten times. The chain joins TRBV3-1 to TRBJ2-1; 10 bases map to TRBD2. The CDR3 has 18 amino acids. The germline CDR1 and CDR2 sequences are LGHDT and YNNKEL (reference sequence). The V gene end was trimmed by 0 bases and the J gene end by 9 bases; junction bases not matched to a gene: 14. CDR3 in amino acids: CASSQDSLAGILGGEQFF. The CDR3 DNA reads TGTGCCAGCAGCCAAGATTCACTAGCGGGAATTTTAGGAGGTGAGCAGTTCTTC.

At least ten counts were recorded for this clonotype. The CDR3 is CATSRGGTWFGEQYF. The CDR3 bases are TGTGCCACCAGCAGAGGGGGGACATGGTTTGGCGAGCAGTACTTC. The chain joins TRBV15 to TRBJ2-7; maybe TRBD1 (6 bases). Trimming pared 1 base from V and 6 bases from J, leaving 16 bases between. The CDR3 contains 15 residues. The germline V gene encodes CDR1 LNHNV and CDR2 YYDKDF (reference sequence).

V is TRBV12-3 or TRBV12-4 and J is TRBJ1-5, with D possibly being TRBD1 (6 bases). This CDR3 has 15 amino acids. The ends were cut back, 4 bases at V and 3 bases at J, with 13 bases in the middle. The CDR3 bases are TGTGCCAGCAGTTCCGGGACACTAAACAATCAGCCCCAGCATTTT. Translating gives CASSSGTLNNQPQHF.

Of note for this clonotype: Since a much larger clone is just one base distant, this may be a read error. The chain joins TRBV12-3 or TRBV12-4 to TRBJ1-5, with D uncertain. V dropped 3 bases and J dropped 6 bases, with 9 bases sitting between them. This CDR3 is built from 13 residues. CDR3 protein: CASSFGSTQPQHF. In nucleotides, the CDR3 is TGTGCCAGCAGTTTTGGCTCCACTCAGCCCCAGCATTTT.

A remark on this clonotype: With a much larger clone just one base away, this may be a read error. The conserved closing phenylalanine or tryptophan is absent in this CDR3, likely reflecting a read error. This chain connects TRBV12-3 or TRBV12-4 to TRBJ2-1, with D maybe TRBD1 (5 bases). CDR3 length equals 14 residues. Between the trimmed V and J ends, which lost 7 bases and 5 bases, there was a span of 15 bases. Written as DNA, the CDR3 is TGTGCCAGCAACCTTGCCGGACATAACAATGAGCAGTTCTCC. Translation: CASNLAGHNNEQFS.

This clonotype qualifies as medium-sized. The chain uses TRBV28 and TRBJ2-7; tentative D call: TRBD1 (6 bases). The ends were cut back, 2 bases at V and 2 bases at J, with 7 bases in the middle. There are 13 residues in the CDR3. The V gene's germline CDR1 is MDHEN and CDR2 SYDVKM. The CDR3 coding sequence is TGTGCCAGCAGTTTACACAGGGCCTACGAGCAGTACTTC. This gives the protein CASSLHRAYEQYF. The variable domain in full, with the rest retrieved from reference TRBV28 and TRBJ2-7, is DVKVTQSSRYLVKRTGEKVFLECVQDMDHENMFWYRQDPGLGLRLIYFSYDVKMKEKGDIPEGYSVSREKKERFSLILESASTNQTSMYLCASSLHRAYEQYFGPGTRLTVT.

This clonotype was found a few times. The chain couples TRBV29-1 to TRBJ1-1; TRBD1 matches 9 bases. Trimming removed 7 bases from V and 5 bases from J; junction bases left unmatched: 8. There are 13 residues in the CDR3. CDR1 and CDR2 from the germline V gene are SQVTM and ANQGSEA. The CDR3 reads CSGHRGRGTEAFF. The CDR3 DNA sequence: TGCAGCGGTCACAGGGGGCGAGGGACTGAAGCTTTCTTT.

In this sample, this clonotype turned up many times. This chain connects TRBV20-1 to TRBJ2-1; 7 nucleotides agree with TRBD2. Germline lookup yields CDR1 DFQATT and CDR2 SNEGSKA (reference sequence). This CDR3 comprises 15 residues. V shed 5 bases and J 5 bases; nucleotides not matched to a gene: 12. The CDR3, as DNA: TGCAGTGCTCGTTCCCGAGGGAGGGTCCACAATGAGCAGTTCTTC. Translated: CSARSRGRVHNEQFF.